This T cell receptor (beta chain) was captured by sequencing in a study of early T cells in non-severe SARS-CoV-2 infection. Remarks on this clonotype: A read error may account for a junction end that differs from germline.

The library protocol tagged individual cDNA molecules with unique molecular identifiers. TCRdb reprocessed the 5' RACE reads via MiXCR and lists one record per CDR3 protein. The sample lists around 98,000 distinct CDR3 sequences, 9.5% to 12% occurring once. Germline V gene sequence: CDR1 SGHNT, CDR2 YYREEE (reference sequence). The CDR3 extends over 14 amino acids. The chain couples TRBV5-4 to TRBJ2-7, with D possibly matching TRBD2 (5 bases). The sample comprised whole blood. The source of this sequence is an adult who was a healthcare worker with PCR-confirmed SARS-CoV-2 infection or an uninfected control (not recorded which). CDR3 amino acids: CVSSSDGNSYEQYF. The CDR3 DNA reads TGTGTCAGCAGCTCCGACGGGAACTCCTACGAGCAGTACTTC.